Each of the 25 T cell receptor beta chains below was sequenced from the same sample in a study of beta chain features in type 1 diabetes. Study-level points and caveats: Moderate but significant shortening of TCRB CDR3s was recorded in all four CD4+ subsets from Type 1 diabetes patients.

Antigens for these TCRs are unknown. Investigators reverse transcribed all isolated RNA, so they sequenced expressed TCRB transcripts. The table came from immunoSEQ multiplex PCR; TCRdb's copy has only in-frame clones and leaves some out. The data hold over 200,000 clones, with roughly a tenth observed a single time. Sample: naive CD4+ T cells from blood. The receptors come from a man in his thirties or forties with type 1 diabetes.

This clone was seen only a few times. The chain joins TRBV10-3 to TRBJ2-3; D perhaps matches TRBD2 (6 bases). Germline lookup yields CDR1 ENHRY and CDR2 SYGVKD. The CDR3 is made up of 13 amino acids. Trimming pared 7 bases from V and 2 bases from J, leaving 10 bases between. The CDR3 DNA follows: TGTGCCATCAAGGAGGGACCCACAGATACGCAGTATTTT. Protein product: CAIKEGPTDTQYF.

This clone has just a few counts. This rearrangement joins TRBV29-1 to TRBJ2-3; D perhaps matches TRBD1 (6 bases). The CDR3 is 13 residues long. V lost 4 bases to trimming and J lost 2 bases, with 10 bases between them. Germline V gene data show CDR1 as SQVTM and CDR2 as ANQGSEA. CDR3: CSVGTEITDTQYF. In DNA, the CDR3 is TGCAGCGTTGGGACAGAGATCACAGATACGCAGTATTTT.

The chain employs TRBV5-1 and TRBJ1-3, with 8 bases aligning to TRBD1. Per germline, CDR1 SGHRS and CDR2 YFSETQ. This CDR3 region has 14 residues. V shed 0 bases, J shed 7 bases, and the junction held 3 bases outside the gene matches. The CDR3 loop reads CASSLGTGSNTIYF. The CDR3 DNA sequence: TGCGCCAGCAGCTTGGGGACAGGGAGTAACACCATATATTTT.

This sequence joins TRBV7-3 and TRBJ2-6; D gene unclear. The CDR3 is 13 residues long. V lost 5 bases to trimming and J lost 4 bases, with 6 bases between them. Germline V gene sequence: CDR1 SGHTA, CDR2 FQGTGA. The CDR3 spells CASSPGGANVLTF. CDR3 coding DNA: TGTGCCAGCAGCCCAGGAGGGGCCAACGTCCTGACTTTC.

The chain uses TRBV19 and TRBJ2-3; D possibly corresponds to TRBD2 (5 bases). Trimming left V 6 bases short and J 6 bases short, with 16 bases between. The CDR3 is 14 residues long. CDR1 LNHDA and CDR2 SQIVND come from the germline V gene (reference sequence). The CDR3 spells CASRRAAGSDTQYF. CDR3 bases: TGTGCCAGTAGACGAGCGGCCGGTAGTGATACGCAGTATTTT.

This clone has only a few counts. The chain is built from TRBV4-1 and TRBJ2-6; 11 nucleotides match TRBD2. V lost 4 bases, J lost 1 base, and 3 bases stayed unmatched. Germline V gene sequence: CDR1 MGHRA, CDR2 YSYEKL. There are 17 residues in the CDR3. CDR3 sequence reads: CASSLTSGGSGANVLTF. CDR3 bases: TGCGCCAGCAGCCTCACTAGCGGGGGATCTGGGGCCAACGTCCTGACTTTC.

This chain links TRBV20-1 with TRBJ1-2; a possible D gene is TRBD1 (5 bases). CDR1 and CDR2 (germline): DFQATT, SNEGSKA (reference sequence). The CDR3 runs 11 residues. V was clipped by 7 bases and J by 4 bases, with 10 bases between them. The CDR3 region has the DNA TGCAGTGTTGCGGGGGGCTATGGCTACACCTTC. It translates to CSVAGGYGYTF.

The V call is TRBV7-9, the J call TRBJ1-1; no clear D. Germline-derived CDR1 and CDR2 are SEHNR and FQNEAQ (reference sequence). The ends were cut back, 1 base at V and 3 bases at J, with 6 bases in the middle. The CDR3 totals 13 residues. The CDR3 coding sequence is TGTGCCAGCAGCTTAGTTCCGGACACTGAAGCTTTCTTT. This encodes CASSLVPDTEAFF. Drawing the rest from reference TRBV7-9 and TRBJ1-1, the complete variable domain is DTGVSQNPRHKITKRGQNVTFRCDPISEHNRLYWYRQTLGQGPEFLTYFQNEAQLEKSRLLSDRFSAERPKGSFSTLEIQRTEQGDSAMYLCASSLVPDTEAFFGQGTRLTVV.

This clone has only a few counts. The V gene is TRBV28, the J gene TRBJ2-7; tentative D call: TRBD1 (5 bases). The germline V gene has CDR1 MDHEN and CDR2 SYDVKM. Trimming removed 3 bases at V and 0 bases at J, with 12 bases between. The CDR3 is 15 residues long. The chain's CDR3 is CASSFEQASSYEQYF. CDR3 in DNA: TGTGCCAGCAGTTTTGAACAGGCCAGCTCCTACGAGCAGTACTTC.

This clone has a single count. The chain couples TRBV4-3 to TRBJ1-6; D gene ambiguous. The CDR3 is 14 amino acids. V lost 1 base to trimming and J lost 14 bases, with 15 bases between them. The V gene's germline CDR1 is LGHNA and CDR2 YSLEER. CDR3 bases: TGCGCCAGCAGCCAAGGGCAGGTCCCCACGGCCCTCCACTTT. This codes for CASSQGQVPTALHF.

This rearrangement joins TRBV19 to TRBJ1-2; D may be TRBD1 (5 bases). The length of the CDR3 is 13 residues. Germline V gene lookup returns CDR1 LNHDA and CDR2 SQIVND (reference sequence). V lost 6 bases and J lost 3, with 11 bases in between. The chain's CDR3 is CASSPGLHYGYTF. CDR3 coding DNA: TGTGCCAGTAGCCCGGGACTGCACTATGGCTACACCTTC.

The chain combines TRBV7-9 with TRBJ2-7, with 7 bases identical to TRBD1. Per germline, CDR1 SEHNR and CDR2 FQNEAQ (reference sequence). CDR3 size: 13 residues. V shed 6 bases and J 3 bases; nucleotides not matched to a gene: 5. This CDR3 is CASSFGQVYEQYF. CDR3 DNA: TGTGCCAGCAGTTTCGGACAGGTCTACGAGCAGTACTTC.

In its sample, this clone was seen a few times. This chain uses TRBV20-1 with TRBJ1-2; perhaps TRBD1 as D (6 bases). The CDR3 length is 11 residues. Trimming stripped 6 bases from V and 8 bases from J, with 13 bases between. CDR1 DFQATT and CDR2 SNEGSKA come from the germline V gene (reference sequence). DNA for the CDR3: TGCAGTGCAAGGGGGGGATCCGGCTACACCTTC. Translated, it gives CSARGGSGYTF.

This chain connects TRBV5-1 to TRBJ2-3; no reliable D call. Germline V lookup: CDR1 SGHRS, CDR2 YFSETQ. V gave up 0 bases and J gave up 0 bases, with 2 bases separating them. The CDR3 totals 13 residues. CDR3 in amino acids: CASSLASTDTQYF. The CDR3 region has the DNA TGCGCCAGCAGCTTGGCTAGCACAGATACGCAGTATTTT.

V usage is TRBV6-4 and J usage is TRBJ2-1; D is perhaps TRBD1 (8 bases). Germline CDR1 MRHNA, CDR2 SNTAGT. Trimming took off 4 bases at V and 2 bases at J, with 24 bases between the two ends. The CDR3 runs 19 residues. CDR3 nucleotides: TGTGCCAGCAGTGGAAGGACAGGGAGGGTAGCATACACCTACAATGAGCAGTTCTTC. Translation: CASSGRTGRVAYTYNEQFF.

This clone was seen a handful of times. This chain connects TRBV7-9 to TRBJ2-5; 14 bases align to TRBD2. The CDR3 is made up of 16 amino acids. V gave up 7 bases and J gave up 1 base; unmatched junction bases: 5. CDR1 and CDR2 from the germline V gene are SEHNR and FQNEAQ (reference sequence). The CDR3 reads CASKGLAGDTQETQYF. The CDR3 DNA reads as TGTGCCAGCAAGGGACTAGCGGGGGACACCCAAGAGACCCAGTACTTC.

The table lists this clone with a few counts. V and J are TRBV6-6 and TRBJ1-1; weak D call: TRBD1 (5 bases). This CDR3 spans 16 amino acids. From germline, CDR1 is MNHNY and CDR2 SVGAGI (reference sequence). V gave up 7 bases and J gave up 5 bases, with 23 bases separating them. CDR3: CASNSRESAGGTEAFF. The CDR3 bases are TGTGCCAGCAACTCCAGGGAGTCGGCGGGGGGAACTGAAGCTTTCTTT.

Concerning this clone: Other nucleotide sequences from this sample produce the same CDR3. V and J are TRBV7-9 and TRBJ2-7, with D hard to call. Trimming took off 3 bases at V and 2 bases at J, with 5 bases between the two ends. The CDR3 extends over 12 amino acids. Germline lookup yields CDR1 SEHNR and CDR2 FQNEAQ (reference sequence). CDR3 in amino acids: CASSFSTYEQYF. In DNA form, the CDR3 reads TGTGCCAGCAGCTTCTCTACCTACGAGCAGTACTTC.

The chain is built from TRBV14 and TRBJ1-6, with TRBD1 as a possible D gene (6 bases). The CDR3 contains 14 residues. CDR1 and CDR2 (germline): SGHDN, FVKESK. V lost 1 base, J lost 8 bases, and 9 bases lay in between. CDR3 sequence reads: CASSQASGDSPLHF. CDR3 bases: TGTGCCAGCAGCCAAGCCTCAGGGGATTCACCCCTCCACTTT.

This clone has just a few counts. The CDR3 spells CASSGQSRNTIYF. The CDR3 DNA reads as TGTGCCAGCAGTGGACAGTCTAGAAACACCATATATTTT. The chain employs TRBV2 and TRBJ1-3, with D tentatively TRBD1 (5 bases). The V gene's germline CDR1 is SNHLY and CDR2 FYNNEI. Trimming took off 4 bases at V and 5 bases at J, with 9 bases between the two ends. The CDR3 totals 13 residues.

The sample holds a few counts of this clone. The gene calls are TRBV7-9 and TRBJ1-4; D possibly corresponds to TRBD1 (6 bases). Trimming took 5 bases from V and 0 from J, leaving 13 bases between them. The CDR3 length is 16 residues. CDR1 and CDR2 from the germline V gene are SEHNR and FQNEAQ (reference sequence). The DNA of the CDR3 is TGTGCCAGCAGCCCCGGGGGGCCAGCAACTAATGAAAAACTGTTTTTT. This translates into CASSPGGPATNEKLFF. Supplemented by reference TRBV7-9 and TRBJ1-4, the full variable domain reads DTGVSQNPRHKITKRGQNVTFRCDPISEHNRLYWYRQTLGQGPEFLTYFQNEAQLEKSRLLSDRFSAERPKGSFSTLEIQRTEQGDSAMYLCASSPGGPATNEKLFFGSGTQLSVL.

CDR3 nucleotides: TGTGCCTGGAGAGTAGCGGGGGGCTATGAGCAGTTCTTC. As protein: CAWRVAGGYEQFF. The chain has TRBV30 and TRBJ2-1; TRBD2 aligns across 10 bases. Looked up from germline, CDR1 is GTSNPN and CDR2 is SVGIG (reference sequence). Trimming cost V 3 bases and J 8 bases; bases outside gene matches: 4. The CDR3 is 13 residues long.

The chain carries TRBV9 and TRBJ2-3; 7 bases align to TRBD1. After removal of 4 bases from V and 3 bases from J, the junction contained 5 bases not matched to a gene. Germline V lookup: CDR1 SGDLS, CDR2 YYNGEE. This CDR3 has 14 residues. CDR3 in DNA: TGTGCCAGCAGCCTCCGGACAGGAACAGATACGCAGTATTTT. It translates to CASSLRTGTDTQYF.

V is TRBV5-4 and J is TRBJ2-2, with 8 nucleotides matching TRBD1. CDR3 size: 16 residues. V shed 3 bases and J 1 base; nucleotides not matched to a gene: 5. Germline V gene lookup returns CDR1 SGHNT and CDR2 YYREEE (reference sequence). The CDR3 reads CASSSGQGLNTGELFF. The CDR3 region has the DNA TGTGCCAGCAGCTCAGGACAGGGCTTGAACACCGGGGAGCTGTTTTTT.

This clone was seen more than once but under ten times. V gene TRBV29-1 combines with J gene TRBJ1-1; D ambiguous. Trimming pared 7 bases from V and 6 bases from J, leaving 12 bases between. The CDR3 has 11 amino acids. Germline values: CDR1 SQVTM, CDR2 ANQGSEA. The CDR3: CSAVTSAEAFF. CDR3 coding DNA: TGCAGCGCGGTTACTAGCGCTGAAGCTTTCTTT. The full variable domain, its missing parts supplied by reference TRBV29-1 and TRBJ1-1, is SAVISQKPSRDICQRGTSLTIQCQVDSQVTMMFWYRQQPGQSLTLIATANQGSEATYESGFVIDKFPISRPNLTFSTLTVSNMSPEDSSIYLCSAVTSAEAFFGQGTRLTVV.